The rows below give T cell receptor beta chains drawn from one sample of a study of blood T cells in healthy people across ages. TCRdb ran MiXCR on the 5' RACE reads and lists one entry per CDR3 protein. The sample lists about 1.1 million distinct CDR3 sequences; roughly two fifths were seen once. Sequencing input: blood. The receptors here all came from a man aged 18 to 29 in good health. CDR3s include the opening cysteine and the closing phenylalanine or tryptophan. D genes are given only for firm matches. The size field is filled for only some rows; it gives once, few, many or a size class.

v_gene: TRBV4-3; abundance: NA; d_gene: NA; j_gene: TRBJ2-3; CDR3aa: CASSQEAPPSTDTQYF; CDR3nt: TGCGCCAGCAGCCAAGAGGCGCCCCCTAGCACAGATACGCAGTATTTT
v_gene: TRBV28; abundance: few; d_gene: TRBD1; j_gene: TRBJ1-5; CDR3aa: CASRATGGSEPQHF; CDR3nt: TGTGCCAGCAGGGCGACAGGGGGGTCGGAGCCCCAGCATTTT
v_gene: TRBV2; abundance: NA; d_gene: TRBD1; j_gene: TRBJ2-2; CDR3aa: CASSPRGRGLDTGELFF; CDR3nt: TGTGCCAGCAGCCCAAGGGGCAGGGGGCTCGACACCGGGGAGCTGTTTTTT
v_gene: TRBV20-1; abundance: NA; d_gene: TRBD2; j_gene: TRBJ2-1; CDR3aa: CSASLTSGGISSYNEQFF; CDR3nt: TGCAGTGCTTCCTTAACTAGCGGGGGGATTAGCTCCTACAATGAGCAGTTCTTC
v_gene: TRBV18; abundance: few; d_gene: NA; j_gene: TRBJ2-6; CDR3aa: CATHYSGANVLTF; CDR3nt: TGTGCCACTCATTACTCTGGGGCCAACGTCCTGACTTTC
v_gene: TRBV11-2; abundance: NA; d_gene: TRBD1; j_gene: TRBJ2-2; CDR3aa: CASSIPETGDTGELFF; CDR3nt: TGTGCCAGCAGCATACCAGAGACAGGGGACACCGGGGAGCTGTTTTTT
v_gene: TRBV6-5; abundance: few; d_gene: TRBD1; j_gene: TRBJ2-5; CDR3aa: CASSLGQGLETQYF; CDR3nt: TGTGCCAGCAGCTTGGGACAGGGACTTGAGACCCAGTACTTC
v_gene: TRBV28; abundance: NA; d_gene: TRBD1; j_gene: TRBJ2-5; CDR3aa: CASRPARDRQQETQYF; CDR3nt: TGTGCCAGCAGGCCTGCCCGGGACAGGCAACAAGAGACCCAGTACTTC
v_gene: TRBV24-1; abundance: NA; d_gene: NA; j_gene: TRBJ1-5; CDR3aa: CATSDLTENQPQHF; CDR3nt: TGTGCCACCAGTGACCTAACAGAGAATCAGCCCCAGCATTTT
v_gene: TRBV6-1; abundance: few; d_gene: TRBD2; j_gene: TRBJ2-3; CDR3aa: CASINWGGTDTQYF; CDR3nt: TGTGCCAGCATCAACTGGGGGGGTACAGATACGCAGTATTTT
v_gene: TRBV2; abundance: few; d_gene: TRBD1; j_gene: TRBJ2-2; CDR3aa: CASATGDISGELFF; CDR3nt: TGTGCCAGCGCGACAGGGGATATTTCCGGGGAGCTGTTTTTT
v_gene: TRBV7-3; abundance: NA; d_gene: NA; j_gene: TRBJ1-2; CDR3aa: CASSQNPGSNYGYTF; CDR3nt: TGTGCCAGCAGTCAAAATCCCGGGAGTAACTATGGCTACACCTTC
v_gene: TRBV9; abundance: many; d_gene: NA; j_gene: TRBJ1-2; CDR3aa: CASSVVPGGSYGYTF; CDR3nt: TGTGCCAGCAGCGTAGTGCCCGGGGGGAGCTATGGCTACACCTTC
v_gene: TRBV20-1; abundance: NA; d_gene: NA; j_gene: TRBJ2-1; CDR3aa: CSANRGTSYNEQFF; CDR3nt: TGCAGTGCTAACAGAGGGACCTCCTACAATGAGCAGTTCTTC
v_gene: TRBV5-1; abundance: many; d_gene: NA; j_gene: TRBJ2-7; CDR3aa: CASSLEDNRQQYF; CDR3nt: TGCGCCAGCAGCTTGGAGGACAATCGGCAGCAGTACTTC
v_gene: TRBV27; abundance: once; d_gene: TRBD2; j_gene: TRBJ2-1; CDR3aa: CASSLTSGERYNEQFF; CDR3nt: TGTGCCAGCAGTTTAACTAGCGGGGAGAGGTACAATGAGCAGTTCTTC
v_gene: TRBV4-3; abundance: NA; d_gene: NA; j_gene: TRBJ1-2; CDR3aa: CASSQGLAPYYGYTF; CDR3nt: TGCGCCAGCAGCCAAGGGCTTGCCCCTTACTATGGCTACACCTTC